Following are 17 T cell receptor beta chains from one sample sequenced in a study of vaccination effects on CD4 cells after COVID-19. Some clones are missing from TCRdb's copy, which holds only in-frame ones; the method was immunoSEQ multiplex PCR. The sample consists of some 61,000 clones, 76% of them appearing once. For these receptors, no antigen is known. Viral peptide pools were used in the ViraFEST assay to expand antigen-specific CD4+ T cells, and sequencing came afterward. Investigators separated out CD4+ T cells once more than nine days of culture had passed. Vaccine administered to participants consisted of two doses of either BNT162b2 or mRNA-1273. The material sequenced was CD4+ T cells from PBMCs cultured with HCoV-OC43 spike peptides, taken after COVID-19 vaccination. The subset here: HCoV-OC43 spike overlapping peptide pool stimulation. All receptors come from a human donor who received a COVID-19 vaccine.

CDR3 protein: CASSRTGNGETQYF. CDR3 sequence (DNA): TGTGCCAGCAGTCGGACAGGGAATGGAGAGACCCAGTACTTC. The chain joins TRBV2 to TRBJ2-5, with 8 bases aligning to TRBD1. The CDR3 spans 14 residues. Losses at the gene ends were 5 bases for V and 4 bases for J; bases not matched to a gene: 6. Germline CDR1 reads SNHLY; CDR2 reads FYNNEI.

This clone was detected only once. The V and J genes are TRBV6-5 and TRBJ2-3, with D unresolved. Germline CDR1 MNHEY, CDR2 SVGAGI. CDR3 length: 15 amino acids. The germline V and J ends were trimmed by 0 bases and 5 bases, with 12 bases remaining between them. CDR3 DNA: TGTGCCAGCAGTTACTCCAATTACTTCATAGATACGCAGTATTTT. It is translated as CASSYSNYFIDTQYF.

This clone has a single count. V usage is TRBV29-1 and J usage is TRBJ2-4; D is perhaps TRBD1 (6 bases). The V end was cut by 4 bases, the J end by 9 bases, with 16 bases between. The germline V gene encodes CDR1 SQVTM and CDR2 ANQGSEA. The CDR3 runs 13 residues. CDR3 loop: CSVVRTVGSIQYF. Written as DNA, the CDR3 is TGCAGCGTTGTGAGGACAGTCGGTAGCATTCAGTACTTC.

The chain carries TRBV18 and TRBJ2-3, with unresolved D. This CDR3 spans 11 amino acids. Trimming shortened V by 2 bases and J by 5 bases, and 2 bases separated the two germline ends. Germline values: CDR1 KGHSH, CDR2 LQKENI. The CDR3 DNA follows: TGTGCCAGCTCACCAGTAGATACGCAGTATTTT. Its protein is CASSPVDTQYF. Using reference TRBV18 and TRBJ2-3 for the parts outside the CDR3, the full variable domain is NAGVMQNPRHLVRRRGQEARLRCSPMKGHSHVYWYRQLPEEGLKFMVYLQKENIIDESGMPKERFSAEFPKEGPSILRIQQVVRGDSAAYFCASSPVDTQYFGPGTRLTVL.

In its sample, this clone was seen once. V usage is TRBV6-2 or TRBV6-3 and J usage is TRBJ2-2; D not resolved. The CDR3 runs 13 residues. Germline-derived CDR1 and CDR2 are MNHEY and SVGEGT. The V end lost 6 bases, the J end lost 3 bases, and 8 bases lay between the germline ends. CDR3 protein: CASSPVHTGELFF. CDR3 DNA: TGTGCCAGCAGCCCTGTGCACACCGGGGAGCTGTTTTTT.

This clone was seen a single time. This rearrangement joins TRBV7-2 to TRBJ1-4; 9 nucleotides match TRBD1. The CDR3 extends over 14 amino acids. The V segment lost 5 bases and the J segment 7 bases; nucleotides outside the gene matches: 5. Germline V gene lookup returns CDR1 SGHTA and CDR2 FQGNSA. The CDR3 nucleotides read TGTGCCAGCAGCGCGGGACAGGGAGCTGAAAAACTGTTTTTT. Amino acid sequence: CASSAGQGAEKLFF. Complete variable domain (other parts from reference TRBV7-2 and TRBJ1-4): GAGVSQSPSNKVTEKGKDVELRCDPISGHTALYWYRQSLGQGLEFLIYFQGNSAPDKSGLPSDRFSAERTGGSVSTLTIQRTQQEDSAVYLCASSAGQGAEKLFFGSGTQLSVL.

This clone has just a few counts. For the CDR3, the DNA is TGTGCCAGCAGCTTGGGGAGACAGGGTAGGGGCACTGAAGCTTTCTTT. Its protein is CASSLGRQGRGTEAFF. The chain combines TRBV5-4 with TRBJ1-1; 7 nucleotides match TRBD1. In germline, CDR1 is SGHNT, CDR2 YYREEE (reference sequence). V dropped 0 bases and J dropped 4; count of bases not matched to a gene: 9. The CDR3 has 16 residues.

The chain couples TRBV10-3 to TRBJ1-3, with D uncertain. CDR1 is ENHRY, CDR2 SYGVKD, per germline. The CDR3 extends over 16 amino acids. Trimming took 6 bases from V and 8 from J, leaving 23 bases between them. CDR3 nucleotide sequence: TGTGCCATCAGATCCTCGCCCGGACTGACATTAGACACCATATATTTT. Residues: CAIRSSPGLTLDTIYF.

The J gene is TRBJ2-7, the V gene TRBV7-8; D not resolved. V was trimmed by 1 base and J by 3 bases, leaving 7 bases between them. From germline, CDR1 is SGHVS and CDR2 FQNEAQ. This CDR3 comprises 13 residues. The CDR3 reads CASSLEGYYEQYV. In nucleotides, the CDR3 is TGTGCCAGCAGCTTAGAGGGCTACTACGAGCAGTACGTC.

This chain uses TRBV28 with TRBJ1-6; weak D call: TRBD1 (6 bases). CDR3 length: 14 amino acids. Trimming removed 7 bases from V and 7 bases from J, with 14 bases in between. Per the germline V gene, CDR1 is MDHEN and CDR2 is SYDVKM. The CDR3 is CASIQQGGNSPLHF. The DNA for the CDR3 is TGTGCCAGCATACAACAGGGTGGGAATTCACCCCTCCACTTT.

This chain connects TRBV7-8 to TRBJ1-2; tentative D call: TRBD1 (5 bases). CDR3 length: 17 amino acids. Germline V gives CDR1 SGHVS, CDR2 FQNEAQ. V was cut by 1 base and J by 2 bases, with 17 bases left in between. The CDR3 sequence: CASSLEGRGSLNYGYTF. The CDR3 region has the DNA TGTGCCAGCAGCTTAGAGGGGAGGGGCTCCTTAAACTATGGCTACACCTTC.

This chain joins TRBV6-5 and TRBJ1-2, with 7 nucleotides matching TRBD1. Germline trimming cut 6 bases from V and 2 bases from J; bases unmatched to any gene: 9. The CDR3 loop spans 15 amino acids. Germline V gene sequence: CDR1 MNHEY, CDR2 SVGAGI. CDR3 DNA sequence: TGTGCCAGCAGCACCGACAGGGCGATGAACTATGGCTACACCTTC. Translated, it gives CASSTDRAMNYGYTF.

This chain joins TRBV5-8 and TRBJ2-1; 12 bases agree with TRBD2. In germline, CDR1 is SGHTS, CDR2 YDEGEE. Trimming took 0 bases from V and 10 from J; bases not matched to a gene: 5. CDR3 size: 15 residues. The CDR3 here is CASSLGLAGGHEQFF. CDR3 nucleotide sequence: TGTGCCAGCAGCTTGGGGCTAGCGGGGGGGCACGAGCAGTTCTTC.

The V and J genes are TRBV7-2 and TRBJ2-5; D possibly corresponds to TRBD2 (5 bases). The length of the CDR3 is 13 residues. Deletions cut 5 bases from V and 1 base from J, with 8 bases between. Germline CDR1 SGHTA, CDR2 FQGNSA. The CDR3, as DNA: TGTGCCAGCAGCGGAGGTACCCAAGAGACCCAGTACTTC. It is translated as CASSGGTQETQYF.

J is TRBJ1-5 and V is TRBV7-2; D perhaps matches TRBD1 (5 bases). Germline V gives CDR1 SGHTA, CDR2 FQGNSA. This CDR3 contains 14 residues. Trimming removed 2 bases from V and 7 bases from J, with 12 bases in between. The DNA for the CDR3 is TGTGCCAGCAGCTTAAGGAGAGGGGAGCAGCCCCAGCATTTT. Translation gives CASSLRRGEQPQHF.

The rearrangement links TRBV5-1 to TRBJ1-6; D is undetermined. The germline CDR1 and CDR2 sequences are SGHRS and YFSETQ. The CDR3 length is 15 residues. V gave up 6 bases and J gave up 5 bases, with 15 bases separating them. The CDR3 reads CASTPGGANNSPLHF. The CDR3 DNA sequence: TGCGCCAGCACGCCGGGCGGAGCCAATAATTCACCCCTCCACTTT.

In its sample, this clone was seen once. CDR3 coding DNA: TGTGCCAGCAGCACGCGCGAAGAATCAACTAATGAAAAACTGTTTTTT. Its translation: CASSTREESTNEKLFF. This chain uses TRBV27 with TRBJ1-4; D is unclear. Germline CDR1 reads MNHEY; CDR2 reads SMNVEV (reference sequence). This CDR3 spans 16 amino acids. Trimming shortened V by 6 bases and J by 0 bases, and 14 bases separated the two germline ends.